These 10 T cell receptor beta chains were sequenced from one sample in a study of blood T cell repertoires in COVID-19. Repertoires were generated with immunoSEQ multiplex PCR, while TCRdb's copy carries only in-frame clones and drops some. The data contain 110,000 to 150,000 clones, about 89% of them singletons. The sequenced sample consisted of peripheral blood. Receptors originate from a man in his sixties with active or convalescent COVID-19.

The chain couples TRBV18 to TRBJ1-2; the D gene is possibly TRBD1 (6 bases). Per the germline V gene, CDR1 is KGHSH and CDR2 is LQKENI. CDR3 length: 13 residues. The V end lost 3 bases, the J end lost 6 bases, and 11 bases lay between the germline ends. The CDR3 reads CASSPPNRDGYTF. In DNA, the CDR3 is TGTGCCAGCTCACCCCCCAACAGGGATGGCTACACCTTC.

This chain joins TRBV7-2 and TRBJ2-3, with TRBD2 matching 13 bases. Germline-derived CDR1 and CDR2 are SGHTA and FQGNSA. The J segment lost 2 bases and the V segment lost 4 bases, leaving 6 bases of the junction unmatched. This CDR3 comprises 17 residues. Here the CDR3 DNA reads TGTGCCAGCAGCTCCCAACTAGCGGGAGGGGCCACAGATACGCAGTATTTT. Translation gives CASSSQLAGGATDTQYF.

V is TRBV14 and J is TRBJ2-4; D remains ambiguous. V gave up 3 bases and J gave up 0 bases, with 6 bases separating them. Germline loops: CDR1 SGHDN, CDR2 FVKESK. This CDR3 comprises 14 residues. CDR3 sequence (DNA): TGTGCCAGCAGCCACCAGGTAGCCAAAAACATTCAGTACTTC. This gives the protein CASSHQVAKNIQYF.

J is TRBJ2-7 and V is TRBV28, with D possibly matching TRBD1 (5 bases). The CDR3 sequence is 14 residues long. The ends were cut back, 6 bases at V and 0 bases at J, with 12 bases in the middle. Germline V gives CDR1 MDHEN, CDR2 SYDVKM. Written as DNA, the CDR3 is TGTGCCAGCAGCTTCCTCGACAGCTCCTACGAGCAGTACTTC. It specifies CASSFLDSSYEQYF.

The rearrangement uses TRBV6-5 and TRBJ2-3; TRBD2 aligns across 7 bases. Trimming took 4 bases from V and 6 from J; bases not matched to a gene: 13. Per germline, CDR1 MNHEY and CDR2 SVGAGI. The CDR3 spans 16 residues. CDR3 sequence: CASSSAGLEAGDTQYF. CDR3 DNA: TGTGCCAGCAGTTCGGCCGGACTAGAGGCGGGGGATACGCAGTATTTT.

The gene calls are TRBV28 and TRBJ1-2, with D perhaps TRBD1 (5 bases). V lost 5 bases and J 6 bases, leaving 13 bases between the germline ends. There are 13 residues in the CDR3. Germline CDR1 and CDR2: MDHEN and SYDVKM. This CDR3 reads CASSGRDVHGYTF. In nucleotides, the CDR3 is TGTGCCAGCAGTGGGCGGGACGTGCATGGCTACACCTTC.

The chain links TRBV9 to TRBJ2-1; D possibly corresponds to TRBD1 (6 bases). V shed 4 bases and J shed 2 bases, with 13 bases lying between them. The CDR3 contains 15 residues. Germline CDR1 reads SGDLS; CDR2 reads YYNGEE. The CDR3 DNA follows: TGTGCCAGCAGCCGGACAGCCACGGCCTACAATGAGCAGTTCTTC. This codes for CASSRTATAYNEQFF.

The sample holds one count of this clone. The rearrangement links TRBV5-1 to TRBJ2-7, with D possibly matching TRBD1 (5 bases). This CDR3 contains 16 residues. The germline gives CDR1 SGHRS, CDR2 YFSETQ. V lost 1 base and J lost 1, with 15 bases in between. This CDR3 reads CASSLPPRARSYEQYF. CDR3 sequence (DNA): TGCGCCAGCAGCTTGCCCCCCAGGGCTCGATCCTACGAGCAGTACTTC.

The genes are TRBV6-2 or TRBV6-3 and TRBJ2-7, with 12 bases matching TRBD2. There are 16 residues in the CDR3. V was clipped by 2 bases and J by 4 bases; unmatched bases: 6. Per the germline V gene, CDR1 is MNHEY and CDR2 is SVGEGT. CDR3 sequence reads: CASSYDFLAGGYEQYF. The CDR3 DNA sequence: TGTGCCAGCAGTTACGACTTCCTAGCGGGAGGGTACGAGCAGTACTTC.

The rearrangement uses TRBV2 and TRBJ1-2, with D perhaps TRBD1 (5 bases). This CDR3 has 13 amino acids. V was clipped by 0 bases and J by 8 bases, with 10 bases between them. CDR1 is SNHLY, CDR2 FYNNEI, per germline. CDR3 sequence: CASSEALQGGYTF. In DNA form, the CDR3 reads TGTGCCAGCAGTGAAGCGCTTCAGGGAGGCTACACCTTC. Drawing the rest from reference TRBV2 and TRBJ1-2, the complete variable domain is EPEVTQTPSHQVTQMGQEVILRCVPISNHLYFYWYRQILGQKVEFLVSFYNNEISEKSEIFDDQFSVERPDGSNFTLKIRSTKLEDSAMYFCASSEALQGGYTFGSGTRLTVV.